A single sample is the source of the 14 T cell receptor beta chains below, sequenced in a study of OX40 agonist ivuxolimab in advanced cancers. Sequencing was performed with immunoSEQ multiplex PCR; in TCRdb, only in-frame clones are kept and a portion is missing. The table has approximately 74,000 clones, approximately 90% seen once. The sequencing used CD4+ or CD8+ T cells sorted from blood, collected in a trial of the OX40 agonist ivuxolimab. These receptors were taken from an adult with an advanced solid tumor such as melanoma, head and neck, liver or kidney cancer.

This clone was found once. The J gene is TRBJ2-5, the V gene TRBV9; 9 bases align to TRBD1. The germline V gene has CDR1 SGDLS and CDR2 YYNGEE. The V segment lost 0 bases and the J segment 2 bases; nucleotides outside the gene matches: 5. The CDR3 is 16 amino acids. The CDR3 spells CASSVAGQGNQETQYF. The CDR3 coding sequence is TGTGCCAGCAGCGTAGCAGGACAGGGGAATCAAGAGACCCAGTACTTC.

The V and J genes are TRBV6-5 and TRBJ1-2, with D maybe TRBD1 (5 bases). This CDR3 region has 14 residues. Germline values: CDR1 MNHEY, CDR2 SVGAGI. Trimming took 4 bases from V and 8 from J, leaving 17 bases between them. CDR3: CASSWDGRRVGYTF. The CDR3 DNA sequence: TGTGCCAGCAGTTGGGACGGTAGAAGGGTGGGCTACACCTTC.

The chain uses TRBV19 and TRBJ2-2; tentatively, D is TRBD1 or TRBD2 (5 bases each). The CDR3 runs 17 residues. V was pared by 5 bases and J by 2 bases, with 18 bases between. In germline, CDR1 is LNHDA, CDR2 SQIVND (reference sequence). The CDR3 loop is CASSLHIGTANTGELFF. The CDR3, as DNA: TGTGCCAGTAGTCTCCACATCGGGACGGCAAACACCGGGGAGCTGTTTTTT.

The chain couples TRBV4-2 to TRBJ2-7; TRBD2 is a possible D gene (5 bases). Germline V gene lookup returns CDR1 LGHNA and CDR2 YNFKEQ. The CDR3 runs to 18 residues. Trimming removed 1 base at V and 4 bases at J, with 23 bases between. In DNA form, the CDR3 reads TGTGCCAGCAGCCAAGCTCTTAATTTTAAGGAGGTCCGGTACGAGCAGTACTTC. Translation gives CASSQALNFKEVRYEQYF.

The gene calls are TRBV4-1 and TRBJ2-3; possible D gene TRBD1, 5 bases. The CDR3 is 14 amino acids. Between the trimmed V and J ends, which lost 4 bases and 2 bases, there was a span of 10 bases. The germline gives CDR1 MGHRA, CDR2 YSYEKL. CDR3 amino acids: CASSLSDNTDTQYF. The CDR3 DNA sequence: TGCGCCAGCAGCCTCTCGGACAACACAGATACGCAGTATTTT.

This clone has just a few counts. The V call is TRBV2, the J call TRBJ1-5; maybe TRBD1 (5 bases). Germline V gene data show CDR1 as SNHLY and CDR2 as FYNNEI. The CDR3 spans 15 residues. V gave up 5 bases and J gave up 1 base, with 12 bases separating them. CDR3 nucleotides: TGTGCCAGCAGTCCAGGGATTATGAGCAATCAGCCCCAGCATTTT. It is translated as CASSPGIMSNQPQHF. The full variable domain, rest sourced from reference TRBV2 and TRBJ1-5, is EPEVTQTPSHQVTQMGQEVILRCVPISNHLYFYWYRQILGQKVEFLVSFYNNEISEKSEIFDDQFSVERPDGSNFTLKIRSTKLEDSAMYFCASSPGIMSNQPQHFGDGTRLSIL.

CDR3 in amino acids: CAWSLTSLIKTQYF. CDR3 DNA: TGTGCCTGGAGTCTGACTAGCCTTATTAAGACCCAGTACTTC. This sequence joins TRBV30 and TRBJ2-5; 7 bases agree with TRBD2. Germline V gene lookup returns CDR1 GTSNPN and CDR2 SVGIG (reference sequence). V shed 2 bases and J 6 bases; nucleotides not matched to a gene: 9. The CDR3 is 14 amino acids.

This clone came up a few times. The chain recombines TRBV7-9 with TRBJ2-7; tentative D call: TRBD1 (6 bases). Germline V CDR1 and CDR2: SEHNR, FQNEAQ (reference sequence). CDR3 length: 12 residues. CDR3 in DNA: TGTGCATCAGGGCAGGGGAGAGGCGAGCAGTACTTC. This codes for CASGQGRGEQYF.

The chain carries TRBV6-1 and TRBJ2-5, with 12 positions matching TRBD1. This CDR3 region has 17 residues. After removal of 3 bases from V and 2 bases from J, the junction contained 7 bases not matched to a gene. The germline V gene has CDR1 MNHNS and CDR2 SASEGT. Here the CDR3 reads CASSDTGQGALQETQYF. CDR3 nucleotide sequence: TGTGCCAGCAGTGATACGGGACAGGGGGCATTACAAGAGACCCAGTACTTC.

This chain connects TRBV27 to TRBJ1-2; possibly TRBD1 for D (5 bases). V lost 4 bases and J 8 bases, leaving 20 bases between the germline ends. CDR1 and CDR2 from the germline V gene are MNHEY and SMNVEV (reference sequence). The CDR3 covers 15 residues. The CDR3 spells CASSWAPIDGGGYTF. The CDR3 region has the DNA TGTGCCAGCAGTTGGGCCCCGATCGACGGGGGAGGCTACACCTTC.

The chain links TRBV7-2 to TRBJ1-2; 7 nucleotides align to TRBD1. The CDR3 extends over 16 amino acids. Germline V gene lookup returns CDR1 SGHTA and CDR2 FQGNSA. After removal of 2 bases from V and 3 bases from J, the junction contained 9 bases not matched to a gene. The CDR3: CASSLPQGTVYYGYTF. DNA for the CDR3: TGTGCCAGCAGCTTACCCCAGGGGACAGTATACTATGGCTACACCTTC.

V gene TRBV30 combines with J gene TRBJ2-1, with TRBD1 matching over 7 bases. There are 14 residues in the CDR3. Germline loops: CDR1 GTSNPN, CDR2 SVGIG (reference sequence). J gave up 12 bases and V 5 bases, and 16 bases lay outside the gene matches. The CDR3 region has the DNA TGTGCCTGGGACATCCGGGACAGTGTATGGGGGCAGTTCTTC. It encodes CAWDIRDSVWGQFF.

This clone is a singleton in its sample. This chain joins TRBV5-6 and TRBJ2-1, with D hard to call. Germline loops: CDR1 SGHDT, CDR2 YYEEEE. With 0 bases removed from V and 0 bases from J, the gap between germline ends came to 7 bases. This CDR3 is 15 amino acids long. The CDR3 DNA is TGTGCCAGCAGCTTGGAAGGTGTCTCCTACAATGAGCAGTTCTTC. As protein: CASSLEGVSYNEQFF.

The rearrangement joins TRBV19 to TRBJ2-3; D is undetermined. V lost 1 base and J 4 bases, leaving 6 bases between the germline ends. CDR1 is LNHDA and CDR2 is SQIVND in the germline V gene (reference sequence). The CDR3 has 13 amino acids. CDR3: CASSIANADTQYF. CDR3 DNA sequence: TGTGCCAGTAGTATAGCCAATGCAGATACGCAGTATTTT. Based on the CDR3 plus reference TRBV19 and TRBJ2-3, the full variable domain is DGGITQSPKYLFRKEGQNVTLSCEQNLNHDAMYWYRQDPGQGLRLIYYSQIVNDFQKGDIAEGYSVSREKKESFPLTVTSAQKNPTAFYLCASSIANADTQYFGPGTRLTVL.